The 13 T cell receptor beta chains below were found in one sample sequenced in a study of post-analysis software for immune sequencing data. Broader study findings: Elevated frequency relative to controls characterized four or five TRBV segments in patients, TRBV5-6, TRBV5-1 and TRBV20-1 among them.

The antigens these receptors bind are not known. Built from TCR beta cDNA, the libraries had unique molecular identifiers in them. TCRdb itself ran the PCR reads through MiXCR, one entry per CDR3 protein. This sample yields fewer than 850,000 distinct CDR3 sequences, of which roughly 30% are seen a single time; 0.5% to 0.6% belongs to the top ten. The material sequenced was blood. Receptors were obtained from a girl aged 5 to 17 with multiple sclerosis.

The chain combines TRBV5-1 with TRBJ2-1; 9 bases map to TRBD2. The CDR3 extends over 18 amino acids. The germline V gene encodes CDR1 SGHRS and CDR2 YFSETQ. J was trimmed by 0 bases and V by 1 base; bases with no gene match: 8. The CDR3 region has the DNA TGCGCCAGCAGCTTGAGTAGCGGGGGTCCGAGCTCCTACAATGAGCAGTTCTTC. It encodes CASSLSSGGPSSYNEQFF.

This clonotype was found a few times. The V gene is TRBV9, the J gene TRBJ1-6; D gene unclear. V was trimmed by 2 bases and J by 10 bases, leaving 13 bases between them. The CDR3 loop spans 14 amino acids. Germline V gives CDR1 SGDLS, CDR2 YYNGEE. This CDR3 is CASSVADVGSPLHF. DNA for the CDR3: TGTGCCAGCAGCGTTGCGGATGTTGGGTCACCCCTCCACTTT. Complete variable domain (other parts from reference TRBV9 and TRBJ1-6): DSGVTQTPKHLITATGQRVTLRCSPRSGDLSVYWYQQSLDQGLQFLIQYYNGEERAKGNILERFSAQQFPDLHSELNLSSLELGDSALYFCASSVADVGSPLHFGNGTRLTVT.

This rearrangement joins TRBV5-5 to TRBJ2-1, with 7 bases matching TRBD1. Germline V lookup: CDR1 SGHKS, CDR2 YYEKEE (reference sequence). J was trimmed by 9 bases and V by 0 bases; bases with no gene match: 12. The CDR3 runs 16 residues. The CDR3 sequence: CASSLDRGAGGREQFF. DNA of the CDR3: TGTGCCAGCAGCTTGGATCGTGGGGCAGGGGGACGTGAGCAGTTCTTC.

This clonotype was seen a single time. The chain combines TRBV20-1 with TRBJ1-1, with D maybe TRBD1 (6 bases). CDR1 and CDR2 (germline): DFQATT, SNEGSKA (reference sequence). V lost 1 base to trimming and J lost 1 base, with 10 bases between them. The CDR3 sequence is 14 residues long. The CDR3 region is CSARAQGRNTEAFF. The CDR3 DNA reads TGCAGTGCTAGAGCCCAGGGGCGGAACACTGAAGCTTTCTTT.

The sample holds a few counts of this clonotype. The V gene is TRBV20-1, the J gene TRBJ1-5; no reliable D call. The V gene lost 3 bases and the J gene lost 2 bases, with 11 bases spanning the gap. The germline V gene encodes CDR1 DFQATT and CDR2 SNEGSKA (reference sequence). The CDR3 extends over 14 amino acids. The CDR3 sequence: CSARVPQGNQPQHF. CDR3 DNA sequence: TGCAGTGCTAGGGTCCCGCAGGGCAATCAGCCCCAGCATTTT.

CDR3 region: CSVAVGPGYTF. The DNA for the CDR3 is TGCAGCGTTGCGGTAGGGCCTGGCTACACCTTC. The V call is TRBV29-1, the J call TRBJ1-2; no clear D. Per the germline V gene, CDR1 is SQVTM and CDR2 is ANQGSEA. Between the trimmed V and J ends, which lost 4 bases and 7 bases, there was a span of 10 bases. This CDR3 is built from 11 residues.

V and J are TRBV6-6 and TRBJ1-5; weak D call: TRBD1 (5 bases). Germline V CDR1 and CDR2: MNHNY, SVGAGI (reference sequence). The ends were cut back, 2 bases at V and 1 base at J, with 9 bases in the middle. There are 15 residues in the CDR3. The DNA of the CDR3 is TGTGCCAGCAGTTACGGGACGGCCAGCAATCAGCCCCAGCATTTT. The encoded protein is CASSYGTASNQPQHF.

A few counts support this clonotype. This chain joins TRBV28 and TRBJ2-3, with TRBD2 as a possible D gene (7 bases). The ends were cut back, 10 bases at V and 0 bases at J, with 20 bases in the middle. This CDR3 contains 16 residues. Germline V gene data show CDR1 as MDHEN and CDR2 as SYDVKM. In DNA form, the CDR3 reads TGTGCCACCGTGGAGGGGGGGAGTGGTAGCACAGATACGCAGTATTTT. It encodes CATVEGGSGSTDTQYF.

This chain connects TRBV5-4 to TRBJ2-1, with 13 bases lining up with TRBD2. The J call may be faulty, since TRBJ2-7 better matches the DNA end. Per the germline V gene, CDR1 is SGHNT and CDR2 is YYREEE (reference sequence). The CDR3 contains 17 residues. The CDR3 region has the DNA TGTGCCAGCAGCGCCCGGGGGACTAGCGGGAATTACAATGAGCAGTACTTC. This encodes CASSARGTSGNYNEQYF.

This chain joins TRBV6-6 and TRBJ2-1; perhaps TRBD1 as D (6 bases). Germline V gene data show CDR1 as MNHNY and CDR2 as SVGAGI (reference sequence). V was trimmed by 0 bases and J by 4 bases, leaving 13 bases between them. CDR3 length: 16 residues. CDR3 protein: CASSYSWTETYNEQFF. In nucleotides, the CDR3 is TGTGCCAGCAGTTACTCATGGACAGAGACATACAATGAGCAGTTCTTC.

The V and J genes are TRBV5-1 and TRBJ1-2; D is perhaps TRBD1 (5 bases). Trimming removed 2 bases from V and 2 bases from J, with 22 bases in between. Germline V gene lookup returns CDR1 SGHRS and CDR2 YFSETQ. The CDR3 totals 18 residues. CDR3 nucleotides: TGCGCCAGCAGCTTTGGGCTCCTGGGGACGAGGCGAAACTATGGCTACACCTTC. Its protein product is CASSFGLLGTRRNYGYTF.

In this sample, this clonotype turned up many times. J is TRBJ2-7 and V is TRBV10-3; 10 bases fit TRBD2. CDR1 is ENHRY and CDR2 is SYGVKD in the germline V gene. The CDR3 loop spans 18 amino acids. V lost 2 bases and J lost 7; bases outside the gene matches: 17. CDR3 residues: CAISERRASGSLVREQYF. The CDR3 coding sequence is TGTGCCATCAGTGAGCGTAGGGCTAGCGGGAGTCTTGTCAGGGAGCAGTACTTC.

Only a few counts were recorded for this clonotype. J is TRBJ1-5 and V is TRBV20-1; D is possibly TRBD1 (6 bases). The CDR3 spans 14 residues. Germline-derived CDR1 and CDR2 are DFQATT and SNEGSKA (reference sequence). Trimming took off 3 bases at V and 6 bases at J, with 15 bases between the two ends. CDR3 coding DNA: TGCAGTGCTAGTACGGGCTGGGGGCGTCAGCCCCAGCATTTT. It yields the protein CSASTGWGRQPQHF.